These 6 T cell receptor beta chains originate from one sample sequenced in a study of persistence of HIV-infected CD4 T cells. The libraries were made with immunoSEQ version 4 in survey mode. The table came from immunoSEQ multiplex PCR; TCRdb's copy has only in-frame clones and leaves some out. This table holds tens of thousands of clones, 88% found once. This nonspecific control used anti-CD3/anti-CD28 bead stimulation of CD4+ T cells. Sorting of responding CD4+ T cells relied on upregulated CD40 ligand together with CD69. Their antigen targets remain unknown. Sequenced here: CD4+ T cells sorted from PBMCs after approximately 19-hour stimulation, sampled from a patient who received antiretroviral therapy. Receptors originate from an adult woman with HIV who was CMV-seropositive.

V and J are TRBV18 and TRBJ1-4; D ambiguous. V was cut by 2 bases and J by 2 bases, with 12 bases left in between. CDR3 size: 16 residues. In germline, CDR1 is KGHSH, CDR2 LQKENI. The CDR3 DNA reads as TGTGCCAGCTCACCATATACCGGGAGTACTAATGAAAAACTGTTTTTT. This translates into CASSPYTGSTNEKLFF. The full variable domain, its missing parts supplied by reference TRBV18 and TRBJ1-4, is NAGVMQNPRHLVRRRGQEARLRCSPMKGHSHVYWYRQLPEEGLKFMVYLQKENIIDESGMPKERFSAEFPKEGPSILRIQQVVRGDSAAYFCASSPYTGSTNEKLFFGSGTQLSVL.

The chain couples TRBV5-1 to TRBJ2-6; D unclear. Germline loops: CDR1 SGHRS, CDR2 YFSETQ. The V gene lost 4 bases and the J gene lost 2 bases, with 7 bases spanning the gap. The CDR3 runs to 14 residues. The CDR3 coding sequence is TGCGCCAGCAGCCTCCCGGCTGGGGCCAACGTCCTGACTTTC. The encoded protein is CASSLPAGANVLTF.

The chain employs TRBV19 and TRBJ1-4, with D hard to call. CDR1 is LNHDA and CDR2 is SQIVND in the germline V gene (reference sequence). V shed 7 bases and J shed 0 bases, with 6 bases lying between them. The CDR3 contains 13 residues. The chain's CDR3 is CASTGTTNEKLFF. In DNA form, the CDR3 reads TGTGCCAGTACAGGTACAACTAATGAAAAACTGTTTTTT. Combining the CDR3 with reference TRBV19 and TRBJ1-4 gives the whole variable domain DGGITQSPKYLFRKEGQNVTLSCEQNLNHDAMYWYRQDPGQGLRLIYYSQIVNDFQKGDIAEGYSVSREKKESFPLTVTSAQKNPTAFYLCASTGTTNEKLFFGSGTQLSVL.

This clone is a singleton in its sample. J is TRBJ1-1 and V is TRBV9; no definite D call. V lost 1 base, J lost 0 bases, and 4 bases lay in between. Germline CDR1 SGDLS, CDR2 YYNGEE. The CDR3 extends over 13 amino acids. The CDR3 nucleotides read TGTGCCAGCAGCGTAATTGTGAACACTGAAGCTTTCTTT. Translated: CASSVIVNTEAFF.

The V gene is TRBV28, the J gene TRBJ2-5; unclear D gene. The CDR3 extends over 12 amino acids. Germline V CDR1 and CDR2: MDHEN, SYDVKM. Trimming pared 7 bases from V and 1 base from J, leaving 7 bases between. CDR3 nucleotide sequence: TGTGCCAGCACCACGACCCAAGAGACCCAGTACTTC. Its translation: CASTTTQETQYF. The full variable domain, rest sourced from reference TRBV28 and TRBJ2-5, is DVKVTQSSRYLVKRTGEKVFLECVQDMDHENMFWYRQDPGLGLRLIYFSYDVKMKEKGDIPEGYSVSREKKERFSLILESASTNQTSMYLCASTTTQETQYFGPGTRLLVL.

A note on this clone: The same CDR3 is also encoded by other DNA sequences in this sample. The J gene is TRBJ2-2, the V gene TRBV3-1 (or the pseudogene TRBV3-2), with TRBD1 matching over 7 bases. This CDR3 has 18 residues. Germline CDR1 is LGHDT and CDR2 is YNNKEL (reference sequence). J was trimmed by 3 bases and V by 0 bases; bases with no gene match: 10. CDR3 bases: TGTGCCAGCAGCCAAGACGTAGTCCCGGGACAGTACACCGGGGAGCTGTTTTTT. Translating it yields CASSQDVVPGQYTGELFF.